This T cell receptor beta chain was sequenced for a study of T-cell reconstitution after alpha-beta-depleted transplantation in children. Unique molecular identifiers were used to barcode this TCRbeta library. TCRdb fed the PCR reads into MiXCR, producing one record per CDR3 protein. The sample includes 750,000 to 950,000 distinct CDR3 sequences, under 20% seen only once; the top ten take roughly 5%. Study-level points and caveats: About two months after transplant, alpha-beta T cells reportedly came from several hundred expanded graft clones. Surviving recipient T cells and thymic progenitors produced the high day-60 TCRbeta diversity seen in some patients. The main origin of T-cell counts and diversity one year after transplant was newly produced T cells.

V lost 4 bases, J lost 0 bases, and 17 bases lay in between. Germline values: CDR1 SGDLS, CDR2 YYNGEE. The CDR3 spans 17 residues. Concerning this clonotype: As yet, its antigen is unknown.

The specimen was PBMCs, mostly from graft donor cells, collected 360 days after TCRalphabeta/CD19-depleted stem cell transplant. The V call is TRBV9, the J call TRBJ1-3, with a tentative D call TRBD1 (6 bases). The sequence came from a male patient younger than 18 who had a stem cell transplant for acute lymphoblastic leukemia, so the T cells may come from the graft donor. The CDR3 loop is CASSSRRGGGSGNTIYF. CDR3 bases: TGTGCCAGCAGCAGCCGTCGGGGAGGGGGCTCTGGAAACACCATATATTTT.